The 6 T cell receptor beta chains below all came from one sample that was sequenced in a study of CD8 T cells in ankylosing spondylitis. TCRdb processed the 5' RACE reads anew with MiXCR; each CDR3 protein has one entry. The sample has just over 150,000 distinct CDR3 sequences; approximately 20% are singletons. Sequenced sample: blood, either unsorted or a sorted T cell fraction (not recorded which). These receptors originate from a male donor with ankylosing spondylitis or in good health (not recorded which).

This clonotype was observed many times. The V call is TRBV19, the J call TRBJ2-1; 13 bases fit TRBD2. V lost 4 bases to trimming and J lost 0 bases; unmatched junction nucleotides: 12. The CDR3 is made up of 20 amino acids. The V gene's germline CDR1 is LNHDA and CDR2 SQIVND (reference sequence). CDR3 in amino acids: CASSTRTSGRAGGSYNEQFF. The CDR3 DNA is TGTGCCAGTAGTACCCGAACTAGCGGGAGGGCCGGGGGCTCCTACAATGAGCAGTTCTTC.

Many counts were recorded for this clonotype. The chain combines TRBV20-1 with TRBJ2-3; D may be TRBD1 or TRBD2 (6 bases each). Germline lookup yields CDR1 DFQATT and CDR2 SNEGSKA (reference sequence). Trimming removed 4 bases from V and 6 bases from J, with 8 bases in between. The CDR3 runs to 11 residues. The CDR3 protein is CSAMGGDTQYF. The CDR3 nucleotides read TGCAGTGCTATGGGGGGCGATACGCAGTATTTT.

This clonotype was found a few times. The chain couples TRBV7-2 to TRBJ2-1, with D perhaps matching TRBD2 (6 bases). The CDR3 extends over 15 amino acids. V was shortened by 2 bases and J by 4 bases, with 12 bases between the two germline ends. The germline V gene encodes CDR1 SGHTA and CDR2 FQGNSA. As DNA, the CDR3 is TGTGCCAGCAGCTTACTGCTAGCGCCGTACAATGAGCAGTTCTTC. Its protein is CASSLLLAPYNEQFF.

This chain uses TRBV18 with TRBJ1-1, with unresolved D. Germline CDR1 reads KGHSH; CDR2 reads LQKENI. The CDR3 runs 13 residues. Trimming removed 2 bases from V and 7 bases from J, with 11 bases in between. CDR3 nucleotides: TGTGCCAGCTCACCAATGACGGAGGTTGAAGCTTTCTTT. Encoded protein: CASSPMTEVEAFF. Looking up the rest from reference TRBV18 and TRBJ1-1 gives the full variable domain: NAGVMQNPRHLVRRRGQEARLRCSPMKGHSHVYWYRQLPEEGLKFMVYLQKENIIDESGMPKERFSAEFPKEGPSILRIQQVVRGDSAAYFCASSPMTEVEAFFGQGTRLTVV.

In its sample, this clonotype was seen a few times. This rearrangement joins TRBV19 to TRBJ2-7, with 12 bases matching TRBD2. Trimming removed 6 bases from V and 3 bases from J; junction bases left unmatched: 6. CDR1 is LNHDA, CDR2 SQIVND, per germline (reference sequence). The CDR3 is 15 amino acids. The CDR3 here is CASSRPGLAGYEQYF. The CDR3 DNA follows: TGTGCCAGTAGCAGACCGGGACTAGCGGGCTACGAGCAGTACTTC.

This clonotype was detected a few times. The chain couples TRBV5-1 to TRBJ1-4; D possibly corresponds to TRBD1 (5 bases). In germline, CDR1 is SGHRS, CDR2 YFSETQ. V was cut by 1 base and J by 4 bases, with 11 bases left in between. The CDR3 spans 15 residues. In DNA form, the CDR3 reads TGCGCCAGCAGCTTGCTAGGGGCCCTTAATGAAAAACTGTTTTTT. This codes for CASSLLGALNEKLFF.